These T cell receptor beta chains were read from a single sample in a study of cytotoxic CD8 clonotypes in ibrutinib-treated CLL. The method was immunoSEQ multiplex PCR; TCRdb's version includes in-frame clones alone and lacks a portion of them. The table includes 110,000 or so clones, roughly 60% detected once. Sequencing was performed on PBMCs, taken after 24 months of ibrutinib treatment. The receptors shown here come from a human donor with chronic lymphocytic leukemia. Each CDR3 is given with its conserved first and last residue. A D gene is named only where the DNA matches it firmly. Clone size is stated in some rows and not others, as once, few, many or a class when expanded.

TRBJ1-6 | few | TRBV7-9 | . | CASSLDRVKGSPLHF | TGTGCCAGCAGCCTAGACAGAGTGAAAGGTTCACCCCTCCACTTT
TRBJ1-3 | . | TRBV18 | . | CASSPTGQGSFSGNTIYF | TGTGCCAGCTCACCAACGGGGCAGGGAAGTTTCTCTGGAAACACCATATATTTT
TRBJ2-5 | . | TRBV9 | . | CASSVGTEVGETQYF | TGTGCCAGCAGCGTCGGGACGGAGGTCGGGGAGACCCAGTACTTC
TRBJ2-3 | . | TRBV2 | TRBD1 | CASSGTGGVDTQYF | TGTGCCAGCAGCGGGACAGGGGGCGTAGATACGCAGTATTTT
TRBJ2-3 | few | TRBV11-3 | TRBD1 | CASSSGQGATDTQYF | TGTGCCAGCAGCTCCGGACAGGGGGCAACAGATACGCAGTATTTT
TRBJ1-2 | once | TRBV9 | . | CASSAQEKGYGYTF | TGTGCCAGCAGCGCTCAGGAGAAGGGCTATGGCTACACCTTC
TRBJ2-5 | . | TRBV19 | TRBD1 | CASSLPGQGTETQYF | TGTGCCAGTAGTCTCCCCGGACAGGGCACGGAGACCCAGTACTTC
TRBJ2-5 | . | TRBV13 | TRBD1 | CASSSIDRDQETQYF | TGTGCCAGCAGTTCCATTGACAGGGACCAAGAGACCCAGTACTTC
TRBJ2-3 | . | TRBV18 | . | CASSPQGPTDTQYF | TGTGCCAGCTCACCACAGGGTCCCACAGATACGCAGTATTTT
TRBJ2-1 | . | TRBV5-1 | TRBD2 | CASSGGLVDEQFF | TGCGCCAGCAGCGGGGGACTAGTTGATGAGCAGTTCTTC
TRBJ2-1 | few | TRBV5-1 | . | CASSLGGGNSYNEQFF | TGCGCCAGCAGCTTGGGCGGAGGTAACTCCTACAATGAGCAGTTCTTC